The rows below give T cell receptor beta chains drawn from one sample of a study of cytomegalovirus exposure and HLA in healthy donors. Profiling relied on immunoSEQ multiplex PCR, and the TCRdb table lists in-frame clones only, not all of them. The sample contains 100,000 or so clones, 78% of which appear only once. The sequenced sample was PBMCs. Every receptor here comes from a man younger than 45 in good health and CMV-seronegative. Each CDR3 is given with its conserved first and last residue. A D gene is named only where the DNA matches it firmly.

CDR3	D	V	J
CASSPGRGSNQPQHF	-	TRBV19	TRBJ1-5
CASSSGANEKLFF	-	TRBV10-2	TRBJ1-4
CASSESAGQETQYF	-	TRBV10-1	TRBJ2-5
CASSPGAGQGPEQYF	TRBD1	TRBV18	TRBJ2-7
CASSLEAGINEQYF	-	TRBV7-9	TRBJ2-7
CASSLERTKGTEAFF	-	TRBV7-8	TRBJ1-1
CASSYSFRGEQYF	-	TRBV6-5	TRBJ2-7
CASRLPSPRGFQPQHF	-	TRBV12-2	TRBJ1-5
CASSLGPGWANTEAFF	-	TRBV13	TRBJ1-1
CARPLPMGPYF	-	TRBV19	TRBJ2-5
CASSPSFVQSYEQYF	-	TRBV7-6	-
CASSSQRTVGNSPLHF	-	TRBV7-2	TRBJ1-6
CASSPGLAQETQYF	TRBD2	TRBV5-6	TRBJ2-5
CASSFRGSGEDTEAFF	-	TRBV5-1	TRBJ1-1
CASSQGGTSNYGYTF	-	TRBV6-5	TRBJ1-2
CASRPIQGGSYEQYF	-	TRBV28	TRBJ2-7
CASSLGTLVISPLHF	-	TRBV5-6	TRBJ1-6
CASSDRPLDRSGKPQHF	TRBD1	TRBV28	TRBJ1-5
CASSKKQGAGQETQYF	TRBD1	TRBV19	TRBJ2-5
CAIRPGQGDNPRNSGHYNEQFF	TRBD1	TRBV10-3	TRBJ2-1
CASRLTGSNKQYF	TRBD1	TRBV5-8	TRBJ2-7
CASTGPGSYEQYF	-	TRBV25-1	TRBJ2-7
CASSTEGTGAEAFF	TRBD1	TRBV7-9	TRBJ1-1
CASSHRDGYTF	-	TRBV6-6	TRBJ1-2
CASSLTWTATGNTIYF	-	TRBV5-1	TRBJ1-3
CASSFVQTGGLPRGNTIYF	-	TRBV7-9	TRBJ1-3
CASRGTPGNQPQHF	-	TRBV28	TRBJ1-5
CASSLRLAGFHNEQFF	TRBD2	TRBV7-8	TRBJ2-1
CASSLPGSWEEQYF	-	TRBV5-6	TRBJ2-7